The sequence of this T cell receptor (beta chain) was determined in a study of OX40 agonist ivuxolimab in advanced cancers. Context from the whole study: Ivuxolimab, which targeted the costimulatory receptor OX40 (CD134), was an agonistic, fully human IgG2 monoclonal antibody. Intravenous ivuxolimab was administered to patients every 2 weeks at six dose levels: 0.01, 0.1, 0.3, 1.5, 3 and 10 mg/kg. Among the 52 dose-escalation patients, some 20 had hepatocellular carcinoma, around 15 melanoma, 9 renal cell carcinoma and 9 head and neck cancer. In the dose-escalation cohort, 70% to 85% of patients were male, and the mean age was roughly 60 years, with a range of 23 to 79. Prior anti-PD-1, anti-PD-L1 or anti-CTLA-4 therapy was permitted, and approximately 41% of dose-escalation patients had received checkpoint inhibitors. Partial responses occurred in three dose-escalation patients: two with cutaneous melanoma and one with hepatocellular carcinoma. The point of sequencing TCRbeta in the periphery was to test whether ivuxolimab changed TCR sequence diversity and drove clonal T-cell expansion. The paper reports the monotherapy dose-escalation portion (N of about 52 patients) of the phase I ivuxolimab trial.

The trial excluded patients who had a history of autoimmune disease or who were on systemic immunosuppression. Peripheral blood for TCR sequencing was drawn from every dose cohort at baseline, at cycle 4 day 1 and at cycle 7 day 1. Samples came from an open-label, multicenter, first-in-human phase I dose-escalation trial of ivuxolimab. Adults with locally advanced or metastatic melanoma, renal cell, hepatocellular, or head and neck squamous cell carcinoma were enrolled in the trial. CD4+ and CD8+ T cells were sorted separately from peripheral blood before TCR sequencing. Genomic DNA was isolated from the sorted cells so that the TCRbeta CDR3 region could be sequenced. The immunoSEQ Assay was used to sequence the TCRbeta CDR3 regions. TCRdb retrieved this table from immuneACCESS and kept in-frame rearrangements only. Not all clones are present; in checked studies, unresolved V genes account for under half, and no reason is known for the remainder. This sample comprises approximately 76,000 clones, 88% of them detected only once. In total, the top ten clones hold approximately 0.86% of the sample.

What the authors observed across the whole study: In the 0.1-3.0 mg/kg groups, partial responders were among the patients with the lowest normalized peripheral clonal expansion, particularly in CD8+ T cells. Antigen specificity was not determined for the clonally expanded peripheral T cells. At doses of 0.1 to 3.0 mg/kg, clonal expansion of both CD4+ and CD8+ blood T cells was observed from baseline to week 6. After ivuxolimab, CD8+ T cells had more expanded clones than CD4+ T cells on average. Low levels of normalized T-cell clonal expansion were also seen in some patients who did not respond.

With respect to this clone: Its binding antigen is unknown. No base qualities exist here, and no much larger clone lies one base off it.

This clonotype originated in an adult with an advanced solid tumor such as melanoma, head and neck, liver or kidney cancer. The sequences come from CD4+ or CD8+ T cells sorted from blood, collected in a trial of the OX40 agonist ivuxolimab.

Here the CDR3 is given as CASSLTGVATNEKLFF. The bases are TGTGCCAGCAGTTTGACAGGGGTTGCAACTAATGAAAAACTGTTTTTT. This sequence uses TRBV28 and TRBJ1-4; TRBD1 agrees with 8 junctional bases. According to the germline V gene, CDR1 reads MDHEN and CDR2 reads SYDVKM. Compared with germline, V lacks 3 bases and J lacks 0 bases; bases without a gene match: 3. The CDR3 runs 16 residues from the cysteine to the phenylalanine. This entry keeps only the CDR3 DNA: 48 bases, framed from base 1.